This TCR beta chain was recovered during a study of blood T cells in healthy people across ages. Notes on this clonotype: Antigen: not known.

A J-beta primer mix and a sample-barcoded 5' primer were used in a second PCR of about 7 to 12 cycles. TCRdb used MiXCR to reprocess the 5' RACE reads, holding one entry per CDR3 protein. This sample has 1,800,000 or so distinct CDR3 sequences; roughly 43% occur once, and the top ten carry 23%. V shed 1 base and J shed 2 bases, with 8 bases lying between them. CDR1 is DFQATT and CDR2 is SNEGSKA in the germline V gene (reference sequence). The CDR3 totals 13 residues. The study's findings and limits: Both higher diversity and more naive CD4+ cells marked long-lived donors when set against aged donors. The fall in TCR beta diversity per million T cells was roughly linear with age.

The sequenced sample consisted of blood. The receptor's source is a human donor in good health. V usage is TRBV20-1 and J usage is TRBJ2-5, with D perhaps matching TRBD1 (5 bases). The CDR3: CSARGGQQETQYF. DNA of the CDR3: TGCAGTGCTAGAGGGGGCCAGCAAGAGACCCAGTACTTC.